The following is a T cell receptor beta chain sequence with its context. This clonotype turned up a few times. Its antigen specificity is not known. Qualities for individual bases were not recorded, and no much larger clone is one base off. The listed sequencing device is Illumina NovaSeq 6000. TCRalpha and TCRbeta cDNA libraries were constructed by 5'RACE with constant-segment primers, with sample barcodes and unique molecular identifiers being introduced. Trizol reagent was used to extract RNA from every sample. Library amplification was performed in two PCR steps, and a second sample barcode and Illumina TruSeq adapters were introduced in the second step. The libraries were sequenced on an Illumina NovaSeq using 2 x 150 bp paired-end reads. On the authors' methods: With migec v1.2.7, reads were demultiplexed and then collapsed into UMI-guided consensus sequences. Using mixcr v2.1.11, UMI consensuses were aligned to TRA and TRB V and J templates and then assembled into clonotypes. A clonotype was counted as expanded or contracted only if both edgeR and NoisET called the change significant, with noise models trained on biological replicates. For edgeR calls, the thresholds were a false discovery rate-adjusted p below 0.01 and a log2 fold-change of 1. As an exploratory analysis of dynamics, max-normalized trajectories of the 1000 most abundant clonotypes were examined with PCA combined with hierarchical clustering. Separately sequenced CD4+ and CD8+ repertoires were used to assign the CD4 or CD8 phenotype of responding clones. The public reads were reanalyzed by TCRdb: fastp trimming at Q25, MiXCR alignment, in-frame beta chains only. Rows are combined by CDR3 protein, so each entry shows the most common genes and DNA. These V and J calls rely on TCRdb rather than the paper's analysis. The sample includes under 550,000 distinct CDR3 sequences, with about 18% observed a single time. The top ten clones comprise 9% to 15% of the sample.

The data derive from a study of T-cell memory formation after mild COVID-19 (dated by TCRdb to the early 2020s). The study in broad terms: TCR sequence clusters from the two donors were found to be largely donor specific. Longitudinal TCRalpha and TCRbeta repertoire sequencing tracked T-cell clones expanding and contracting after mild COVID-19 in two donors. Two young, previously healthy adult volunteers, one female and one male, were included in the cohort. Study-wide conclusions, independent of this receptor: SARS-CoV-2 specificity was not confirmed for the second-wave clones peaking on day 37. Clones contracting from day 15 to 85 had balanced CD4/CD8 phenotypes, while a second wave expanding from day 15 to 37 was biased towards CD4+. Contracting CD4+ clones turned up mainly in the CM and EM memory subsets, whereas EMRA was where CD8+ clones were enriched. The study included only a couple of mild cases, and larger cohorts that include severe cases with pre-infection samples were judged to be necessary. Some responding clones were found in pre-infection memory, which suggests that pre-existing cross-reactive memory T cells took part in the SARS-CoV-2 response.

V loses 5 bases of germline sequence and J loses 7 bases, and the interval between the two ends is 8 bases. For CDR1 and CDR2, the germline V gene (reference sequence) lists LNHNV and YYDKDF. From cysteine to phenylalanine, the CDR3 is 11 amino acids long. The kept DNA is CDR3 alone, 33 bases in frame from the first base. Ficoll-Paque density gradient centrifugation was the method used to isolate PBMCs. The clonotype originates from an adult woman who had mild COVID-19 (a few samples of this study predate the infection). The sample titles of this study are shuffled in the database, so cell type and time point are left out; the donor was told from shared clones. Recombination joined TRBV15 with TRBJ2-5, with TRBD1 as a weak D call on 6 bases. The material sequenced was PBMCs or a T cell subset sorted from them (not recorded which). The DNA sequence reads TGTGCCACCAGCCTAGGGGGGACCCAGTACTTC. This encodes CATSLGGTQYF.